A single sample gave rise to the 25 T cell receptor beta chains below, sequenced in a study of blood T cell repertoires in COVID-19. Clones were read by immunoSEQ multiplex PCR, and TCRdb kept only the in-frame ones, dropping some. The sample consists of over 200,000 clones, 83% of them appearing once. The sequenced sample was peripheral blood. These receptors were collected from a woman in her thirties or forties with active or convalescent COVID-19.

The V and J genes are TRBV7-2 and TRBJ2-1, with D possibly TRBD2 on 6 matching bases. This CDR3 has 16 amino acids. Trimming took 4 bases from V and 9 from J, leaving 22 bases between them. Germline assignment: CDR1 SGHTA and CDR2 FQGNSA. DNA of the CDR3: TGTGCCAGCAGCTCACAGCCGGGACTCCTACGGGGTGAGCAGTTCTTC. This codes for CASSSQPGLLRGEQFF.

This chain joins TRBV5-6 and TRBJ2-2, with D possibly TRBD2 on 6 matching bases. CDR1 is SGHDT and CDR2 is YYEEEE in the germline V gene. The CDR3 has 16 amino acids. With 1 base removed from V and 1 base from J, the gap between germline ends came to 11 bases. The CDR3 is CASSLTGTENTGELFF. The CDR3 DNA reads TGTGCCAGCAGCTTGACGGGGACTGAGAACACCGGGGAGCTGTTTTTT.

The chain couples TRBV28 to TRBJ1-1; maybe TRBD1 (5 bases). With 5 bases removed from V and 5 bases from J, the gap between germline ends came to 12 bases. CDR3 size: 13 residues. Germline values: CDR1 MDHEN, CDR2 SYDVKM. CDR3 loop: CASSPGGGTEAFF. In nucleotides, the CDR3 is TGTGCCAGCAGTCCCGGGGGGGGGACTGAAGCTTTCTTT.

The chain couples TRBV6-1 to TRBJ1-2; D is unclear. Germline V CDR1 and CDR2: MNHNS, SASEGT. The CDR3 sequence is 14 residues long. The ends were cut back, 1 base at V and 4 bases at J, with 10 bases in the middle. The CDR3 region has the DNA TGTGCCAGCAGTGAAGAGATGGAGATCTATGGCTACACCTTC. Translation gives CASSEEMEIYGYTF.

The CDR3 region is CSVEGAGEPDTQYF. In nucleotides, the CDR3 is TGCAGCGTTGAGGGGGCAGGGGAGCCAGATACGCAGTATTTT. The chain uses TRBV29-1 and TRBJ2-3; D possibly corresponds to TRBD1 (6 bases). The CDR3 runs 14 residues. Per the germline V gene, CDR1 is SQVTM and CDR2 is ANQGSEA. V was shortened by 3 bases and J by 4 bases, with 14 bases between the two germline ends.

The genes are TRBV4-2 and TRBJ2-4; D uncertain. V lost 0 bases to trimming and J lost 0 bases, with 9 bases between them. Germline V gene lookup returns CDR1 LGHNA and CDR2 YNFKEQ. CDR3 length equals 16 residues. CDR3 DNA sequence: TGTGCCAGCAGCCAAGATTCTACGGTAGCCAAAAACATTCAGTACTTC. Encoded protein: CASSQDSTVAKNIQYF.

V and J are TRBV11-3 and TRBJ2-7; 9 bases align to TRBD2. This CDR3 is built from 17 residues. Germline CDR1 is SGHNT and CDR2 is YENEEA. With 1 base clipped from V and 5 bases from J, the junction kept 12 bases outside the gene matches. CDR3 protein: CASSLVGLAGFPHEQYF. CDR3 bases: TGTGCCAGCAGCTTAGTTGGGCTAGCGGGATTCCCCCACGAGCAGTACTTC.

This chain joins TRBV2 and TRBJ2-7; 7 positions agree with TRBD2. The V and J ends lost 11 bases and 6 bases, in that order; junction bases with no gene match: 13. This CDR3 region has 13 residues. Germline-derived CDR1 and CDR2 are SNHLY and FYNNEI. Here the CDR3 reads CAGSGSPKGEQYF. CDR3 bases: TGTGCCGGTAGCGGGTCCCCAAAGGGCGAGCAGTACTTC.

V is TRBV28 and J is TRBJ1-4; tentatively, D is TRBD1 (5 bases). The V end lost 6 bases, the J end lost 8 bases, and 16 bases lay between the germline ends. Germline V gene data show CDR1 as MDHEN and CDR2 as SYDVKM. The CDR3 runs 14 residues. The CDR3 loop is CASSAQGGREKLFF. The CDR3 DNA is TGTGCCAGCAGCGCGCAGGGCGGAAGGGAAAAACTGTTTTTT. The full variable domain, with the rest looked up from reference TRBV28 and TRBJ1-4, is DVKVTQSSRYLVKRTGEKVFLECVQDMDHENMFWYRQDPGLGLRLIYFSYDVKMKEKGDIPEGYSVSREKKERFSLILESASTNQTSMYLCASSAQGGREKLFFGSGTQLSVL.

The V gene is TRBV18, the J gene TRBJ1-4; D gene unclear. This CDR3 is 15 amino acids long. Germline V gene lookup returns CDR1 KGHSH and CDR2 LQKENI. With 2 bases removed from V and 0 bases from J, the gap between germline ends came to 7 bases. This chain's CDR3 is CASSPITATNEKLFF. The CDR3 nucleotides read TGTGCCAGCTCACCAATCACGGCAACTAATGAAAAACTGTTTTTT.

This sequence joins TRBV3-1 (or the pseudogene TRBV3-2) and TRBJ1-6; TRBD1 might be the D (6 bases). CDR1 is LGHDT and CDR2 is YNNKEL in the germline V gene (reference sequence). The CDR3 contains 19 residues. Trimming took off 6 bases at V and 0 bases at J, with 21 bases between the two ends. DNA of the CDR3: TGTGCCAGCAGAGGATCGGGGGGCGAAGATAGCTCCTATAATTCACCCCTCCACTTT. Its protein is CASRGSGGEDSSYNSPLHF.

The CDR3 spells CASGLVRAAGGEADTQYF. In DNA form, the CDR3 reads TGTGCTAGTGGTTTGGTACGCGCGGCGGGGGGCGAAGCAGATACGCAGTATTTT. The chain employs TRBV12-5 and TRBJ2-3; TRBD2 agrees at 8 bases. The V gene's germline CDR1 is LGHNT and CDR2 FRNRAP. The CDR3 is 18 residues long. Trimming cost V 0 bases and J 4 bases; bases outside gene matches: 12.

This rearrangement joins TRBV7-9 to TRBJ1-3; possibly TRBD1 for D (6 bases). CDR3 size: 13 residues. Trimming shortened V by 5 bases and J by 3 bases, and 8 bases separated the two germline ends. Germline-derived CDR1 and CDR2 are SEHNR and FQNEAQ (reference sequence). The CDR3 reads CASSQGYGNTIYF. The CDR3, as DNA: TGTGCCAGCAGCCAGGGGTATGGAAACACCATATATTTT. Looking up the rest from reference TRBV7-9 and TRBJ1-3 gives the full variable domain: DTGVSQNPRHKITKRGQNVTFRCDPISEHNRLYWYRQTLGQGPEFLTYFQNEAQLEKSRLLSDRFSAERPKGSFSTLEIQRTEQGDSAMYLCASSQGYGNTIYFGEGSWLTVV.

The genes are TRBV2 and TRBJ2-3; possible D gene TRBD2, 5 bases. The length of the CDR3 is 11 residues. Germline V lookup: CDR1 SNHLY, CDR2 FYNNEI. V was pared by 10 bases and J by 3 bases, with 8 bases between. This chain's CDR3 is CANRETDTQYF. In DNA, the CDR3 is TGTGCCAACCGGGAAACAGATACGCAGTATTTT.

The chain links TRBV4-2 to TRBJ1-2; 7 positions match TRBD1. The CDR3 loop spans 18 amino acids. J lost 2 bases, V lost 0 bases, and 12 bases had no gene match. Looked up from germline, CDR1 is LGHNA and CDR2 is YNFKEQ. This chain's CDR3 is CASSQDHVAGGTNYGYTF. The CDR3 coding sequence is TGTGCCAGCAGCCAAGATCATGTGGCAGGGGGAACCAACTATGGCTACACCTTC.

The rearrangement links TRBV11-3 to TRBJ2-2; tentative D call: TRBD2 (6 bases). The CDR3 is 15 amino acids. Trimming took off 6 bases at V and 3 bases at J, with 14 bases between the two ends. Germline V gene lookup returns CDR1 SGHNT and CDR2 YENEEA. CDR3 protein: CASSFKGGHTGELFF. The CDR3 DNA reads TGTGCCAGCAGTTTTAAGGGAGGCCACACCGGGGAGCTGTTTTTT.

This sequence joins TRBV7-8 and TRBJ2-2, with TRBD2 matching over 12 bases. The junction had 10 bases not matched to a gene; V was cut back by 5 bases and J by 0 bases. Per germline, CDR1 SGHVS and CDR2 FQNEAQ. CDR3 length: 19 residues. The CDR3 reads CASSLGLAGMEANTGELFF. The CDR3 nucleotides are TGTGCCAGCAGCCTCGGACTAGCGGGAATGGAGGCGAACACCGGGGAGCTGTTTTTT.

The rearrangement uses TRBV5-1 and TRBJ1-2, with 7 bases matching TRBD1. The V segment lost 4 bases and the J segment 6 bases; nucleotides outside the gene matches: 9. From germline, CDR1 is SGHRS and CDR2 YFSETQ. The CDR3 consists of 14 residues. CDR3 sequence reads: CASSIYRGEDGYTF. CDR3 nucleotides: TGCGCCAGCAGCATATACAGGGGTGAAGATGGCTACACCTTC.

This sequence joins TRBV7-8 and TRBJ2-1; D is unresolved. Per the germline V gene, CDR1 is SGHVS and CDR2 is FQNEAQ. This CDR3 has 17 amino acids. V was clipped by 2 bases and J by 0 bases, with 14 bases between them. The CDR3: CASSLLSSRSSYNEQFF. DNA for the CDR3: TGTGCCAGCAGCTTATTGTCCTCCCGGAGCTCCTACAATGAGCAGTTCTTC.

This chain joins TRBV19 and TRBJ1-6, with D possibly being TRBD1 (6 bases). Looked up from germline, CDR1 is LNHDA and CDR2 is SQIVND (reference sequence). The germline V and J ends were trimmed by 0 bases and 7 bases, with 7 bases remaining between them. The CDR3 sequence is 14 residues long. Here the CDR3 reads CASSIDQGNSPLHF. The CDR3 bases are TGTGCCAGTAGTATAGATCAGGGGAATTCACCCCTCCACTTT.

The genes are TRBV7-3 and TRBJ2-2, with 7 bases identical to TRBD2. Trimming cost V 2 bases and J 0 bases; bases outside gene matches: 0. This CDR3 spans 15 amino acids. Germline V CDR1 and CDR2: SGHTA, FQGTGA. CDR3 nucleotides: TGTGCCAGCAGCTTAGGACTAGCGAACACCGGGGAGCTGTTTTTT. Its translation: CASSLGLANTGELFF.

This chain connects TRBV7-9 to TRBJ1-1; TRBD1 matches 12 bases. CDR1 SEHNR and CDR2 FQNEAQ come from the germline V gene (reference sequence). V was pared by 5 bases and J by 7 bases, with 14 bases of the junction left unmatched. CDR3 size: 17 residues. This CDR3 reads CASSAPGQGAGMDEAFF. CDR3 bases: TGTGCCAGCAGCGCTCCGGGACAGGGGGCGGGAATGGATGAAGCTTTCTTT.

The chain recombines TRBV7-6 with TRBJ2-1, with D possibly matching TRBD2 (5 bases). Germline CDR1 reads SGHVS; CDR2 reads FNYEAQ. The CDR3 is made up of 14 amino acids. V gave up 1 base and J gave up 6 bases, with 10 bases separating them. The CDR3 DNA follows: TGTGCCAGCAGCTTAGTTCATGAGGGCAATGAGCAGTTCTTC. Translating it yields CASSLVHEGNEQFF.

The chain links TRBV6-2 or TRBV6-3 to TRBJ2-7; the match to TRBD2 covers 9 bases. Germline V gene lookup returns CDR1 MNHEY and CDR2 SVGEGT. The CDR3 spans 15 residues. The ends lost 6 bases at V and 2 bases at J; junction bases unmatched: 8. CDR3 DNA: TGTGCCAGCAGCTCCCCCCTAGCGGGACCCTACGAGCAGTACTTC. Encoded protein: CASSSPLAGPYEQYF.

The chain links TRBV20-1 to TRBJ2-1; possible D gene TRBD1, 6 bases. CDR3 size: 11 residues. Germline-derived CDR1 and CDR2 are DFQATT and SNEGSKA (reference sequence). The ends were cut back, 4 bases at V and 8 bases at J, with 9 bases in the middle. In DNA, the CDR3 is TGCAGTGCTACCACAGGGCATGAGCAGTTCTTC. This encodes CSATTGHEQFF.